This T cell receptor (beta chain) was retrieved from a study of cytomegalovirus exposure and HLA in healthy donors. General observations from the study: In terms of immune exposure information, only CMV serostatus was available. The investigators catalogued 150 to 200 TCR beta chains as cytomegalovirus-associated. Being productive about 90% or about 30% of the time was typical of most TCR beta V segments in an earlier analysis.

This CDR3 is 12 amino acids long. Germline V gene sequence: CDR1 LNHDA, CDR2 SQIVND (reference sequence). V was cut by 8 bases and J by 7 bases, with 11 bases left in between. This clone is a singleton in its sample. Its antigen is not identified. PCR used 60 Vbeta primers and 13 Jbeta primers. TCRdb keeps only in-frame clones here, not all; method: immunoSEQ multiplex PCR. The table lists some 40,000 clones, 82% of them singletons. The V and J genes are TRBV19 and TRBJ1-4; TRBD1 is a possible D gene (6 bases). The receptor was isolated from a woman aged 18-29 years in good health and CMV-seropositive. The specimen was PBMCs. The CDR3 DNA reads as TGTGCCAGTCAGGGGTCGGGTGAAAAACTGTTTTTT. Protein: CASQGSGEKLFF.